A single sample gave rise to the 4 T cell receptor beta chains below, sequenced in a study of shared clonotypes between healthy human individuals. Sequencing used immunoSEQ multiplex PCR; TCRdb keeps in-frame clones, though not all of them. The sample has approximately 720,000 clones, around 72% seen once. The sequenced material came from memory CD4+ T cells sorted from blood. The subset was: CD45RA-negative fraction. Receptor source: a woman in her 30s in good health.

The rearrangement uses TRBV15 and TRBJ2-3, with D perhaps TRBD2 (6 bases). V shed 5 bases and J shed 3 bases, with 12 bases lying between them. Germline assignment: CDR1 LNHNV and CDR2 YYDKDF (reference sequence). The CDR3 loop spans 14 amino acids. For the CDR3, the DNA is TGTGCCACCAGCCCGGAGCGGGTGACAGATACGCAGTATTTT. Its translation is CATSPERVTDTQYF.

The chain uses TRBV6-6 and TRBJ1-2; D is ambiguous. V dropped 4 bases and J dropped 3 bases, with 12 bases sitting between them. Germline V gene sequence: CDR1 MNHNY, CDR2 SVGAGI (reference sequence). The CDR3 length is 14 residues. The CDR3 DNA is TGTGCCAGCAGTTCTTCTGACACATACTATGGCTACACCTTC. Its protein is CASSSSDTYYGYTF.

The genes are TRBV19 and TRBJ2-3; maybe TRBD2 (6 bases). Germline assignment: CDR1 LNHDA and CDR2 SQIVND (reference sequence). Trimming pared 11 bases from V and 0 bases from J, leaving 12 bases between. This CDR3 has 13 amino acids. The DNA for the CDR3 is TGTGCCGTGAAGAGCGGGAGCACAGATACGCAGTATTTT. Encoded protein: CAVKSGSTDTQYF.

The CDR3 DNA reads TGTGCCAGCAACAGCGGGAACACCGGGGAGCTGTTTTTT. Translating it yields CASNSGNTGELFF. The chain couples TRBV6-1 to TRBJ2-2, with a possible D match to TRBD2 (5 bases). Germline CDR1 is MNHNS and CDR2 is SASEGT. The CDR3 is 13 residues long. V was clipped by 7 bases and J by 1 base, with 7 bases between them.